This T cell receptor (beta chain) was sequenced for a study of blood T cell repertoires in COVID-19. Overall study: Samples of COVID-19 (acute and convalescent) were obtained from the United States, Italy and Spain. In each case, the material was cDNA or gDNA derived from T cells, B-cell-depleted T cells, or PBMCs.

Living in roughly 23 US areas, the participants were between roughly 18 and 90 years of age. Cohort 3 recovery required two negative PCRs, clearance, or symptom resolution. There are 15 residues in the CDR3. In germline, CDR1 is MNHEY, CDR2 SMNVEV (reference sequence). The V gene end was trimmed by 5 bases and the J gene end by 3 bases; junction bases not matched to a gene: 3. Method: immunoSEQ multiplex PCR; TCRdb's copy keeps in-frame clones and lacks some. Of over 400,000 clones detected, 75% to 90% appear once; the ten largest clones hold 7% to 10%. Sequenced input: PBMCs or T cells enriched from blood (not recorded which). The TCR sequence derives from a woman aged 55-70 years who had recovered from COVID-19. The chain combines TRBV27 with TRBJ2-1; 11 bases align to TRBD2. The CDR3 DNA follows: TGTGCCAGCAGTCCGCTAGCGGGGGGCTACAATGAGCAGTTCTTC. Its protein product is CASSPLAGGYNEQFF.